A selection of T cell receptor beta chains follows, all from one sample in a study of neurological immune-mediated disorders. TCRdb called the 5' RACE reads again in MiXCR, with one record for every CDR3 protein. Of about 26,000 distinct CDR3 sequences in the sample, 2.5% to 4% are singletons; the top ten hold 7% to 8.5%. Sequencing used PBMCs. The receptors were gathered from a woman in her thirties with multiple sclerosis. Both conserved end residues are part of each CDR3. Fields, in order: CDR3 length, J gene, V gene, clone size, D gene, CDR3 DNA, CDR3 protein. The D gene is left open where the match is weak. Only part of the rows carry a size: once, few, many, or a class if the clone is expanded.

14,TRBJ1-5,TRBV9,many,NA,TGTGCCAGCAGCGTAGGGGACACCTATCAGCCCCAGAATTTT,CASSVGDTYQPQNF
12,TRBJ1-2,TRBV29-1,many,NA,TGCAGCGTTGGTGGCAGGGGATATGGCTACACCTTC,CSVGGRGYGYTF
20,TRBJ2-7,TRBV20-1,many,TRBD2,TGCAGTGCTAGCGGGGGACAGAGGACTAGCGGGAGCCTTAACCCCTACGAGCAGTACTTC,CSASGGQRTSGSLNPYEQYF
14,TRBJ1-1,TRBV5-1,many,NA,TGCGCCAGCAGCTTGGTCCTGGCAAACACTGAAGCTTTCTTT,CASSLVLANTEAFF
14,TRBJ1-4,TRBV7-3,NA,NA,TGTGCCAGCAGCTTCGTTTTCGCTAATGAAAAACTGTTTTTT,CASSFVFANEKLFF
13,TRBJ2-3,TRBV15,medium-sized,NA,TGTGCCACCAGACAGGGTAGCACAGATACGCAGTATTTT,CATRQGSTDTQYF
15,TRBJ2-1,TRBV20-1,many,NA,TGCAGTGCTAGAGATCGAGCGGGCCGCCGTCGGGAGCAGTTCTTC,CSARDRAGRRREQFF
14,TRBJ2-7,TRBV7-6,many,TRBD2,TGTGCCAGCAGCTTAGGGGGAGGGTCCTACGAGCAGTACTTC,CASSLGGGSYEQYF
16,TRBJ1-5,TRBV12-3/TRBV12-4,many,TRBD1,TGTGCCAGCAGGAAGGACAGGGGGTATAGCAATCAGCCCCAGCATTTT,CASRKDRGYSNQPQHF
15,TRBJ2-7,TRBV28,many,TRBD1,TGTGCCAGCAGGCCAACAACAGGGGGCTTAAGCGAGCAGTACTTC,CASRPTTGGLSEQYF
15,TRBJ2-2,TRBV14,once,TRBD1,TGTGCCAGCAGCCTGGGACAGGGTCAGGACGGGGAGATGTTTTTT,CASSLGQGQDGEMFF
15,TRBJ2-1,TRBV3-1,many,NA,TGTGCCAGCAGCCAAGCGGCAGGGAGGCCCAATGAGCAGTTCTTC,CASSQAAGRPNEQFF
17,TRBJ2-1,TRBV7-8,many,NA,TGTGCCAGCAGCTTGGGGGGCGGGCGGCGAGTCAACAATGAGCAGTTCTTC,CASSLGGGRRVNNEQFF